The rows below give T cell receptor beta chains drawn from one sample of a study. TCRdb passed the RT-PCR reads through MiXCR, listing each CDR3 protein once. This sample has 550,000 to 750,000 distinct CDR3 sequences; approximately 14% occur once, and the top ten carry 3.6%. Source material: memory CD4+ T cells from blood. The receptors were sampled from a female donor in good health, serving as a healthy control. Each CDR3 is given with its conserved first and last residue. The D gene is left open where the match is weak. Rows give clone size only sometimes, using once, few, many, or a class for an expanded clone.

v_call	clone_size	j_call	d_call	cdr3_nt	cdr3_aa
TRBV5-4	NA	TRBJ1-2	NA	TGTGCCAGCAGCTACCAGTGGATAGCTAACTATGGCTACACCTTC	CASSYQWIANYGYTF
TRBV7-2	NA	TRBJ1-2	TRBD1	TGTGCCAGCAGCTTATCCCGGACAGGGTCCGGCTACACCTTC	CASSLSRTGSGYTF
TRBV18	few	TRBJ2-1	TRBD2	TGTGCCAGCTCTCCGCTAGCGGATGAGCAGTTCTTC	CASSPLADEQFF
TRBV7-6	NA	TRBJ2-4	NA	TGTGCCAGCAGCTTACAGGATAAAAACATTCAGTACTTC	CASSLQDKNIQYF
TRBV6-2/TRBV6-3	NA	TRBJ2-7	TRBD1	TGTGCCAGTACTACGACAGGGGTTATGGACGAGCAGTACTTC	CASTTTGVMDEQYF
TRBV5-1	NA	TRBJ2-7	NA	TGCGCCAGCGTTCCTGACCCCAGCAGCTACGAGCAGTACTTC	CASVPDPSSYEQYF
TRBV20-1	NA	TRBJ1-5	NA	TGCAGTGCTTCCAGAGTATATAGCAATCAGCCCCAGCATTTT	CSASRVYSNQPQHF
TRBV12-3/TRBV12-4	few	TRBJ2-3	NA	TGTGCCAGCAGACTGAGCCCTCCCATCCACACAGATACGCAGTATTTT	CASRLSPPIHTDTQYF
TRBV3-1	NA	TRBJ1-1	NA	TGTGCCAGCAGCCAGATGTGGGGAACCGAAGCTTTCTTT	CASSQMWGTEAFF
TRBV10-3	many	TRBJ2-1	NA	TGTGCCATCAGTGTACCGGGGTTCAATATGAACGAGCAGTTCTTC	CAISVPGFNMNEQFF
TRBV10-3	many	TRBJ2-2	NA	TGTGCCATCACCCCCGGATACGGGAGATCGTACACCGGGGAGCTGTTTTTT	CAITPGYGRSYTGELFF
TRBV6-1	few	TRBJ1-2	NA	TGTGCCAGCAGTGAATTCGATAGCCGCGCCTCTGGCTACACCTTC	CASSEFDSRASGYTF
TRBV5-1	NA	TRBJ1-3	NA	TGCGCCAGCAGCCCGACAGGTACCTCTGGTGGAAACACCATATATTTT	CASSPTGTSGGNTIYF
TRBV5-1	many	TRBJ2-3	NA	TGCGCCAGCAGCACGGGGGCCTCGGATACGCAGTATTTT	CASSTGASDTQYF
TRBV7-2	few	TRBJ2-2	NA	TGTGCCAGCAGCTTCGGTCGGGGGCCCCCCGGGGAGCTGTTTTTT	CASSFGRGPPGELFF
TRBV4-1	many	TRBJ2-1	NA	TGCGCCAGCAGCCACATAGATATACTGATCTACAATGAGCAGTTCTTC	CASSHIDILIYNEQFF
TRBV10-3	few	TRBJ2-1	NA	TGTGCCATCAGTGGACTTAATGAGCAGTTCTTC	CAISGLNEQFF
TRBV4-1	many	TRBJ2-5	TRBD2	TGCGCCAGCAGCCTTTCCCCTACTAGCGGACGACAAGAGACCCAGTACTTC	CASSLSPTSGRQETQYF
TRBV12-3/TRBV12-4	NA	TRBJ1-3	TRBD1	TGTGCCAGCAGTGCCTCCGGACAGGGGGTCGTTGGAAACACCATATATTTT	CASSASGQGVVGNTIYF
TRBV28	NA	TRBJ1-6	NA	TGTGCCAGCAGTTTGGGGTCCCAATATAATTCACCCCTCCACTTT	CASSLGSQYNSPLHF
TRBV7-2	many	TRBJ2-3	TRBD2	TGTGCCAGCAGCTTAAGGCGGGAGTCGACAGATACGCAGTATTTT	CASSLRRESTDTQYF
TRBV12-3/TRBV12-4	few	TRBJ1-5	TRBD1	TGTGCCAGCAGTTCTTATGGACAGGGCGGCAATCAGCCCCAGCATTTT	CASSSYGQGGNQPQHF
TRBV6-5	many	TRBJ2-6	NA	TGTGCCAGCACGCGACAGAGCTTCTCTGGGGCCAACGTCCTGACTTTC	CASTRQSFSGANVLTF
TRBV6-1	NA	TRBJ2-7	TRBD1	TGTGCCAGCAGGACAGGGCCCGAGCAGTACTTC	CASRTGPEQYF
TRBV7-3	NA	TRBJ2-2	TRBD1	TGTGCCAGCAGCACAACCGGGACAGTGAACACCGGGGAGCTGTTTTTT	CASSTTGTVNTGELFF
TRBV10-3	few	TRBJ2-1	TRBD2	TGTGCCATCAGTGCGTCTAGCGGGAGGAATGAGCAGTTCTTC	CAISASSGRNEQFF
TRBV28	NA	TRBJ2-7	NA	TGTGCCAGCAGCGTGGGACGGATCTACGAGCAGTACTTC	CASSVGRIYEQYF
TRBV11-2	NA	TRBJ2-1	NA	TGTGCCAGCAGCTTAGAAGGTTTTAAGCAGTTCTTC	CASSLEGFKQFF
TRBV30	few	TRBJ2-1	TRBD2	TGTGCCTGGAGTGCCGGGACTAGCGGGAATGAGCAGTTCTTC	CAWSAGTSGNEQFF
TRBV11-2	NA	TRBJ2-5	NA	TGTGCCAGTAGCTACCTGGCGGGGATCGGGGAGACCCAGTACTTC	CASSYLAGIGETQYF
TRBV3-1	few	TRBJ1-1	NA	TGTGCCAGCAGCCATCACGGGGGGAGTGCCGGGAACACTGAAGCTTTCTTT	CASSHHGGSAGNTEAFF
TRBV29-1	many	TRBJ2-7	TRBD2	TGCAGCGTTAGTAGCGGGAGCTACGAGCAGTACTTC	CSVSSGSYEQYF
TRBV5-6	many	TRBJ2-1	NA	TGTGCCAGCAGCTTGCTTGATGAGCAGTTCTTC	CASSLLDEQFF
TRBV20-1	NA	TRBJ2-7	TRBD2	TGCAGTGCTAGCCCGGGACTAGCGGATGTCTACGAGCAGTACTTC	CSASPGLADVYEQYF
TRBV12-3/TRBV12-4	NA	TRBJ1-5	NA	TGTGCCAGCAGTTTGGGCTTCCTGGGCGTTGGTCAGCCCCAGCATTTT	CASSLGFLGVGQPQHF
TRBV20-1	NA	TRBJ2-2	NA	TGCAGTGCTAGAAACCCCTCTACGGTCACCGGGGAGCTGTTTTTT	CSARNPSTVTGELFF
TRBV11-2	NA	TRBJ2-2	NA	TGTGCCAGCAGCTTAGAACGAGCCACCGGGGAGCTGTTTTTT	CASSLERATGELFF
TRBV5-1	NA	TRBJ2-2	NA	TGCGCCAGCAGCTTGACAGCGGACACCGGGGAGCTGTTTTTT	CASSLTADTGELFF
TRBV7-8	few	TRBJ2-7	TRBD1	TGTGCCAGCAGCATATGGGACAGTTCCTACGAGCAGTACTTC	CASSIWDSSYEQYF
TRBV7-2	NA	TRBJ1-5	NA	TGTGCCAGCAGCTTCGATAAGGGACCCCAGCATTTT	CASSFDKGPQHF
TRBV19	NA	TRBJ1-5	NA	TGTGCCAGCTCAGACAGGCGCAATCAGCCCCAGCATTTT	CASSDRRNQPQHF
TRBV7-8	NA	TRBJ2-1	NA	TGTGCCAGCAGCGCCAAGTCCGGGAACAATGAGCAGTTCTTC	CASSAKSGNNEQFF
TRBV7-9	NA	TRBJ2-7	NA	TGTGCCAGCAGCTTATTGAAGGGACCCTACGAGCAGTACTTC	CASSLLKGPYEQYF
TRBV7-2	NA	TRBJ1-2	NA	TGTGCCAGCTCAGAGTACGGAAACTATGGCTACACCTTC	CASSEYGNYGYTF
TRBV6-2/TRBV6-3	few	TRBJ2-1	NA	TGTGCCAGCAGTTACGACCGCTACAATGAGCAGTTCTTC	CASSYDRYNEQFF
TRBV5-5	NA	TRBJ2-3	NA	TGTGCCAGCAGCTCGACAGGCAGTACGCAGTATTTT	CASSSTGSTQYF
TRBV7-2	few	TRBJ1-5	TRBD1	TGTGCCAGCAGCTTAACAGGGGGCTCAGGCAATCAGCCCCAGCATTTT	CASSLTGGSGNQPQHF
TRBV12-3/TRBV12-4	NA	TRBJ2-1	NA	TGTGCCAGCAGTCCTCTCGAGGACAGCTCCTACAATGAGCAGTTCTTC	CASSPLEDSSYNEQFF
TRBV12-3/TRBV12-4	NA	TRBJ2-1	NA	TGTGCCAGCAGTTTCCCGGGTTCAGGGACCTACAATGAGCAGTTCTTC	CASSFPGSGTYNEQFF
TRBV7-6	few	TRBJ2-5	TRBD2	TGTGCCAGCAGCTATGGAATAGCGGGACTCCAAGAGACCCAGTACTTC	CASSYGIAGLQETQYF
TRBV5-1	NA	TRBJ1-6	NA	TGCGCCAGCAGCCTCACAAGGAGCTCCTATAATTCACCCCTCCACTTT	CASSLTRSSYNSPLHF
TRBV10-3	NA	TRBJ2-6	NA	TGTGCCATCAGTGAGGTCGACAGGAACTCTGGGGCCAACGTCCTGACTTTC	CAISEVDRNSGANVLTF
TRBV20-1	NA	TRBJ2-7	NA	TGCAGTGCTAGAGATCGACTACGCGAGCAGTACTTC	CSARDRLREQYF
TRBV12-3/TRBV12-4	many	TRBJ1-1	NA	TGTGCCAGCAGTCACACCCGTGAAGCTTTCTTT	CASSHTREAFF
TRBV7-8	NA	TRBJ2-1	TRBD1	TGTGCCAGCAGCTTAGGGGCAGGGGGAAACAATGAGCAGTTCTTC	CASSLGAGGNNEQFF
TRBV24-1	many	TRBJ2-1	NA	TGTGCCACCAGTGGGGACAATTACAATGAGCAGTTCTTC	CATSGDNYNEQFF